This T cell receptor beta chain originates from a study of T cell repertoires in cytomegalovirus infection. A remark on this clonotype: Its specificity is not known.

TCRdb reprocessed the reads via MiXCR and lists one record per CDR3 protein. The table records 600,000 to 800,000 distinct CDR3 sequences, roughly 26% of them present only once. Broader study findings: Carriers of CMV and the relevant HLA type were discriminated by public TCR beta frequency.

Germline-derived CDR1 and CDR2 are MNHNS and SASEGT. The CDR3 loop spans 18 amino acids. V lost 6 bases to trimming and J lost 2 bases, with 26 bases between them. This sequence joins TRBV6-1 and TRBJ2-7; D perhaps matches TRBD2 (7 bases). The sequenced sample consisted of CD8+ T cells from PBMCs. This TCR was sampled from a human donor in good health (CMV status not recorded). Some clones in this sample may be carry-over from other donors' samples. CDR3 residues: CASSRTPGAGEFAYEQYF. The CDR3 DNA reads TGTGCCAGCAGCCGTACCCCGGGGGCGGGAGAGTTCGCCTACGAGCAGTACTTC.